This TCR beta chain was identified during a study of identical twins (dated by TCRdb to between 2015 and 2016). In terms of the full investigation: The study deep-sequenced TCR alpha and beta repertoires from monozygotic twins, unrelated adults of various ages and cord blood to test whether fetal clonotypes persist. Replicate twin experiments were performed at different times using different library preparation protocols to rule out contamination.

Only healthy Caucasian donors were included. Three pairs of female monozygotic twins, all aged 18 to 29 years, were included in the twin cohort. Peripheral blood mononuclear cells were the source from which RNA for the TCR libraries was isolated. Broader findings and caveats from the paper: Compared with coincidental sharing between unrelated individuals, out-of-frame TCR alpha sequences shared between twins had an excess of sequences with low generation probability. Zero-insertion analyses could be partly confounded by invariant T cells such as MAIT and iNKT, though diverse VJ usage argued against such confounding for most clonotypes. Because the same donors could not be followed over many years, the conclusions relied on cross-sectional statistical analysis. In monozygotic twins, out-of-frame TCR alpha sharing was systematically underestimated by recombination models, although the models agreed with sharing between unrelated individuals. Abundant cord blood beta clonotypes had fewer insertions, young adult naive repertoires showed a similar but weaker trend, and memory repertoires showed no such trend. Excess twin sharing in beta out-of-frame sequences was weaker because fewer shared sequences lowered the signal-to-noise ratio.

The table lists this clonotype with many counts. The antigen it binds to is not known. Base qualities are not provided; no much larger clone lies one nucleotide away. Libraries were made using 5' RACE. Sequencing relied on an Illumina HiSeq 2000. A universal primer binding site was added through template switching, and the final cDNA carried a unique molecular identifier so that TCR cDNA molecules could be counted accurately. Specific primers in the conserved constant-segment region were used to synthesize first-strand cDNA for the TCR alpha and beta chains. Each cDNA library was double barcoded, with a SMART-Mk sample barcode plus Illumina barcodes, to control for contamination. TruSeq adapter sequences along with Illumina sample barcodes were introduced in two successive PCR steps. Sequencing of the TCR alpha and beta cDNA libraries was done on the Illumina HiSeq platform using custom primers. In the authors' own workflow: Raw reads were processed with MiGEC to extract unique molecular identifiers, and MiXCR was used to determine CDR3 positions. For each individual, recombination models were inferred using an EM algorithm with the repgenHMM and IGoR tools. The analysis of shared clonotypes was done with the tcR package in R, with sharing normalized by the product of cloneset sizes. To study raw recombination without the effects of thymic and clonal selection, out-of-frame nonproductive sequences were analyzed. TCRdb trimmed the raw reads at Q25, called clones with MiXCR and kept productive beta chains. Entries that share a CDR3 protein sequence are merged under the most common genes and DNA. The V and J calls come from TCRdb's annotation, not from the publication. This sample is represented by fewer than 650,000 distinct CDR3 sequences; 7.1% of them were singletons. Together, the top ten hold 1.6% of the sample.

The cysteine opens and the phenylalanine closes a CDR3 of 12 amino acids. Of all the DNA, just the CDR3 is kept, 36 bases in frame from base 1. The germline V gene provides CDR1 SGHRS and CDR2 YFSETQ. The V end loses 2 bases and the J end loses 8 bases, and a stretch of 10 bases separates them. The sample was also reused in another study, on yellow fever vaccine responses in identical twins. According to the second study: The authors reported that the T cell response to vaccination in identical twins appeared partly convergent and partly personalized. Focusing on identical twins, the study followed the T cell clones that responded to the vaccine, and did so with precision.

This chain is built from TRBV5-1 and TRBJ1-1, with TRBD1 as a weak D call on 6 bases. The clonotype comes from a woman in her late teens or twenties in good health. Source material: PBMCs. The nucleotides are TGCGCCAGCAGCTTTCAGGGGCCCGAAGCTTTCTTT. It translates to CASSFQGPEAFF.